This TCR beta chain stems from a study of T cell responses to AZD1222 COVID-19 vaccine. Study results and limitations: Baseline seropositivity occurred in only a handful of AZD1222 recipients. Females made up more of the donors, who were largely white British, and clonal diversity may have come out too low. Spike-wide coverage was observed for vaccine-associated CD4 TCRs, with dominant responses at 160-218 and 743-854. Spike-specific TCR repertoires showed rising breadth and depth after two AZD1222 doses.

Notes on this clone: The target antigen is unknown.

CDR1 SGHTA and CDR2 FQGTGA come from the germline V gene. The CDR3 runs 15 residues. Trimming shortened V by 4 bases and J by 0 bases, and 12 bases separated the two germline ends. Data came from immunoSEQ multiplex PCR; TCRdb stores just in-frame clones and leaves some out. The sample has some 140,000 clones, 93% seen once. This receptor was taken from an adult in good health. This chain connects TRBV7-3 to TRBJ1-1; D uncertain. Here the sequenced sample was peripheral blood, taken on day 0 of AZD1222 vaccination. This chain's CDR3 is CASSSPTEMNTEAFF. The CDR3, as DNA: TGTGCCAGCAGCTCCCCTACAGAGATGAACACTGAAGCTTTCTTT.